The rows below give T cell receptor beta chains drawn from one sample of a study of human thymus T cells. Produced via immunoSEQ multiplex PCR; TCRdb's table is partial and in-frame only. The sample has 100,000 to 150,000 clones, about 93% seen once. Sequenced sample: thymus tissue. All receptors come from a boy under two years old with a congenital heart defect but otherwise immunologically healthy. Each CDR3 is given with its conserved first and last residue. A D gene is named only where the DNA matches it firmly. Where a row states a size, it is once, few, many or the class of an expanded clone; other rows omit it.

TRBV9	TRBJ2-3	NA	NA	TGTGCCAGCAGCGCGCACCCACATCGGGCCGCCACAGATACGCAGTATTTT	CASSAHPHRAATDTQYF
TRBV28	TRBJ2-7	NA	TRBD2	TGTGCCAGCAGTTTATTAGGTAGCGGGCTTTTCTCCTACGAGCAGTACTTC	CASSLLGSGLFSYEQYF
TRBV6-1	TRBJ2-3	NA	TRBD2	TGTGCCAGCAGCCGAGCGGGGACTAGCACAGATACGCAGTATTTT	CASSRAGTSTDTQYF
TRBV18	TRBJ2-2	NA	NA	TGTGCCACCTCCGTACCGTCGGGACTGCCGAACACCGGGGAGCTGTTTTTT	CATSVPSGLPNTGELFF
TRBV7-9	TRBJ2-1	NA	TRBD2	TGTGCCAGCAGCTCACTAGCGGGGGGGCGTGTCGGGAATGAGCAGTTCTTC	CASSSLAGGRVGNEQFF
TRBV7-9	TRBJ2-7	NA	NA	TGTGCCAGCAGCTTAGTGGGGCGGTACGAGCAGTACTTC	CASSLVGRYEQYF
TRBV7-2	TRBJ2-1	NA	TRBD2	TGTGCCAGCAGCTTAGAGCGGGGCAATGAGCAGTTCTTC	CASSLERGNEQFF
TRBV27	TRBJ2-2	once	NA	TGTGCCAGCAGTTCGAGCATGTGGGACCCAGCATGGACGTGTGGGGTTGGGGACACCGGGGAGCTGTTTTTT	CASSSSMWDPAWTCGVGDTGELFF
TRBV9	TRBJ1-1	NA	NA	TGTGCCAGCAGCGTGGGCGGCCTCGGTGGGACTGAAGCTTTCTTT	CASSVGGLGGTEAFF
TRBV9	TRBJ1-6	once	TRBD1	TGTGCCAGCAGCGTAGCCCGGGACAGGGAGTCACCCCTCCACTTT	CASSVARDRESPLHF
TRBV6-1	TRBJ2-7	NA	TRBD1	TGTGCCAGCAGTGAAGGGACAGGGGCCCCATACGAGCAGTACTTC	CASSEGTGAPYEQYF
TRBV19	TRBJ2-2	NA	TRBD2	TGTGCCAGTAGTATTTCTAGCGGGGCGAACACCGGGGAGCTGTTTTTT	CASSISSGANTGELFF
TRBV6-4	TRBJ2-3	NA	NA	TGTGCCAGCAGTGAGAGTCCCTCCAGAGGAGATACGCAGTATTTT	CASSESPSRGDTQYF
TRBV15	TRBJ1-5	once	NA	TGTGCCACCAGCAGAGGGGGGGGCAATCAGCCCCAGCATTTT	CATSRGGGNQPQHF
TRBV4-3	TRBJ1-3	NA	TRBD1	TGCGCCAGCAGCCAAGAAGCCAGGGGGCGTAACACCATATATTTT	CASSQEARGRNTIYF
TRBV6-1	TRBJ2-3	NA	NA	TGTGCCAGCAGTGAAGCAGGCAGGGGGAGGACAGATACGCAGTATTTT	CASSEAGRGRTDTQYF
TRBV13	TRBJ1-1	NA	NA	TGTGCCAGCAGCGTTTTCAAGGCCGGGGGGAAGGAGAACACTGAAGCTTTCTTT	CASSVFKAGGKENTEAFF
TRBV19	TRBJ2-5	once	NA	TGTGCCAGTAGTCGCTACGGGGAAAAAGAGACCCAGTACTTC	CASSRYGEKETQYF
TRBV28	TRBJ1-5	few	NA	TGTGCCAGCAGACATAGCAATCAGCCCCAGCATTTT	CASRHSNQPQHF
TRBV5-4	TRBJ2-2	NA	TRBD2	TGTGCCAGCAGCACCCGACTAGCGGGGGGGCCGATCGGGGAGCTGTTTTTT	CASSTRLAGGPIGELFF
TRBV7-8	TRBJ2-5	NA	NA	TGTGCCAGCAGCCATCTGGGGAGCGAAGAGACCCAGTACTTC	CASSHLGSEETQYF
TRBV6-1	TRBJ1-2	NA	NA	TGTGCCAGCAGTGAAGAGGGACGGAGCCTGTGGGTGAGGGGCTACACCTTC	CASSEEGRSLWVRGYTF
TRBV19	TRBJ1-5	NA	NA	TGTGCCAGTCGCCGACAGGCTGAAAATCAGCCCCAGCATTTT	CASRRQAENQPQHF
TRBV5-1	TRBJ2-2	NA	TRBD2	TGCGCCAGCAGTAAGGGAGGGTCCAGCACCGGGGAGCTGTTTTTT	CASSKGGSSTGELFF
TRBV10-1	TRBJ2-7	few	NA	TGCGCCAGCAGTGCCTTTTCGCGGGGGCCGTACGAGCAGTACTTC	CASSAFSRGPYEQYF
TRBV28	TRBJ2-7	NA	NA	TGTGCCAGCAGTTCGCTCCTAGCGACGGCCTATTACGAGCAGTACTTC	CASSSLLATAYYEQYF
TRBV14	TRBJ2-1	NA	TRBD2	TGTGCCAGCAGACCCCCGGGACTAGCGGGTGAAGTGTTCTTC	CASRPPGLAGEVFF
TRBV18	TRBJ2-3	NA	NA	TGTGCCAGCTCACGTAAAACTAGCACAGATACGCAGTATTTT	CASSRKTSTDTQYF
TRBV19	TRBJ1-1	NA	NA	TGTGCCAGTATGCAGGGGAACTGGGTCGACACTGAAGCTTTCTTT	CASMQGNWVDTEAFF
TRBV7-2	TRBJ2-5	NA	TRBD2	TGTGCCAGCAGCCTGTCTAGCGGGGCTCCTCAAGAGACCCAGTACTTC	CASSLSSGAPQETQYF
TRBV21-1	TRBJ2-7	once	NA	TGTGCCAGCACCCTACAGTGCTACGAGCAGTACTTC	CASTLQCYEQYF
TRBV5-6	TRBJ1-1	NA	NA	TGTGCCAGCAGCTGGACCGAATACAGGGTAACTGAAGCTTTCTTT	CASSWTEYRVTEAFF
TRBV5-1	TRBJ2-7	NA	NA	TGCGCCAGCAGCTTCTCAGAGACTAGGCCCTACGAGCAGTACTTC	CASSFSETRPYEQYF
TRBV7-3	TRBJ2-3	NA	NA	TGTGCCAGCAGCCCATCGTGCGTCCCCGGAGAAGATACGCAGTATTTT	CASSPSCVPGEDTQYF
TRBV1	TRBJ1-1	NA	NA	TGCACCAGCAGCCCGATGATTAAAAGCTGGGCCCACAAGGAGGACACTGAAGCTTTCTTT	CTSSPMIKSWAHKEDTEAFF
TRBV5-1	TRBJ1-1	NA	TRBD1	TGCGCCAGCAGCTTGGACAGGGGGTTTCTTGTCGACACTGAAGCTTTCTTT	CASSLDRGFLVDTEAFF
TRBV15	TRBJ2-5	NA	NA	TGTGCCACCAGCAGAGGCCCTAGCGAGACCCAGTACTTC	CATSRGPSETQYF